This TCR beta chain comes out of a study of blood T cell repertoires in COVID-19. Study overall: Samples representing acute and convalescent COVID-19 were sourced from the United States, Italy and Spain. Sample material is recorded as cDNA or gDNA derived from T cells, B-cell-depleted T cells, or PBMCs.

Recovered Cohort 3 donors showed two negative PCRs, clearance, or symptom resolution. Trimming cost V 0 bases and J 7 bases, with 13 bases left between them. This CDR3 has 15 amino acids. In germline, CDR1 is LNHNV, CDR2 YYDKDF (reference sequence). Clones were read by immunoSEQ multiplex PCR, and TCRdb kept only the in-frame ones, dropping some. The repertoire has 150,000 to 250,000 clones, roughly 87% of them found once; the top ten carry approximately 2%. V gene TRBV15 combines with J gene TRBJ1-5, with unresolved D. The specimen sequenced was PBMCs or T cells enriched from blood (not recorded which). The receptor was derived from a woman aged 25 to 39 who had recovered from COVID-19. The CDR3 spells CATSRDLTGSQPQHF. CDR3 bases: TGTGCCACCAGCAGAGACCTCACGGGGAGCCAGCCCCAGCATTTT. Full variable domain (remainder filled in from reference TRBV15 and TRBJ1-5): DAMVIQNPRYQVTQFGKPVTLSCSQTLNHNVMYWYQQKSSQAPKLLFHYYDKDFNNEADTPDNFQSRRPNTSFCFLDIRSPGLGDTAMYLCATSRDLTGSQPQHFGDGTRLSIL.